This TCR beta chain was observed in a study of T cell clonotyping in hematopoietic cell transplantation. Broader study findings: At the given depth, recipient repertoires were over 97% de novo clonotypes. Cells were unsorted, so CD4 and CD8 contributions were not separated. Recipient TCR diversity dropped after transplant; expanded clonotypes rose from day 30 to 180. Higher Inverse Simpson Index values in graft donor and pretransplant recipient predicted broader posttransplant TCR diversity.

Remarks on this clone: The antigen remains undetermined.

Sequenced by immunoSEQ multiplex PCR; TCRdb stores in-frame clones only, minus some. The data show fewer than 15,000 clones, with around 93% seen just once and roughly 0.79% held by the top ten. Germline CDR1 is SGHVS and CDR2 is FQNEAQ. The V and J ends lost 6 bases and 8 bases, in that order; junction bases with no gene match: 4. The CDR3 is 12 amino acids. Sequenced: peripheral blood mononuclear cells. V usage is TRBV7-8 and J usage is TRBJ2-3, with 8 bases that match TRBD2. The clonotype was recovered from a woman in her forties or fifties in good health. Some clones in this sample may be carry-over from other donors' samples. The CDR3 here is CASSDSGGTQYF. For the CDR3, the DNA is TGTGCCAGCAGTGACAGCGGGGGTACGCAGTATTTT.